This T cell receptor beta chain was found in a study of Graves' ophthalmopathy and Graves' hyperthyroidism. General study results and limits: Ophthalmopathy cases were distinguished from stable hyperthyroidism by a 13-signature model, reaching roughly 90% sensitivity and 81.08% specificity.

RNA transcripts served as template for amplifying TCR beta CDR3 sequences. RT-PCR was first run with HTBI primers, then multiplex PCR in a second round. TCRdb re-called the multiplex PCR reads with MiXCR, one entry per CDR3 protein. The table shows about 400,000 distinct CDR3 sequences, with around a fifth occurring only once. This clonotype was picked up many times. The antigen is not known. The germline CDR1 and CDR2 sequences are MNHEY and SVGAGI. The CDR3 covers 14 residues. Trimming removed 7 bases at V and 2 bases at J, with 15 bases between. In this cohort, patients with other autoimmune diseases, uncontrolled infections, pregnancy or lactation were excluded.

The clonotype was recovered from a woman aged 18-29 years with stable Graves' hyperthyroidism. Sequenced sample: peripheral blood. The chain links TRBV6-5 to TRBJ2-7; either TRBD1 or TRBD2 may fit D (5 bases each). CDR3 DNA sequence: TGTGCCAGCATCCCAAGACGGGGCGCCTACGAGCAGTACTTC. Protein product: CASIPRRGAYEQYF.